The 3 T cell receptor beta chains below all came from one sample that was sequenced in a study of identical twins. TCRdb passed the 5' RACE reads through MiXCR, listing each CDR3 protein once. The sample consists of 1.5 million to 2 million distinct CDR3 sequences, roughly 35% of them appearing once. The specimen was cord blood. All receptors come from a newborn girl in good health.

The DNA for the CDR3 is TGCGCCAGCAGCTTGTTACGACAGGGAGAGTACGAGCAGTACTTC. This gives the protein CASSLLRQGEYEQYF. The rearrangement links TRBV5-1 to TRBJ2-7; 7 bases align to TRBD1. V lost 1 base, J lost 4 bases, and 8 bases stayed unmatched. Germline CDR1 is SGHRS and CDR2 is YFSETQ. The CDR3 loop spans 15 amino acids.

The chain uses TRBV28 and TRBJ2-1; 10 positions match TRBD2. The CDR3 length is 19 residues. J was trimmed by 1 base and V by 3 bases; bases with no gene match: 12. In germline, CDR1 is MDHEN, CDR2 SYDVKM. The CDR3 bases are TGTGCCAGCAGTTTGACCGGGACTAGCGTTGGGACGTCCTACAATGAGCAGTTCTTC. Translation: CASSLTGTSVGTSYNEQFF.

The chain combines TRBV20-1 with TRBJ2-7; D unresolved. Germline V gives CDR1 DFQATT, CDR2 SNEGSKA (reference sequence). The CDR3 loop spans 14 amino acids. Between the trimmed V and J ends, which lost 0 bases and 3 bases, there was a span of 12 bases. This CDR3 is CSARDRRTGYEQYF. The CDR3 DNA reads as TGCAGTGCTAGAGATCGGCGGACGGGCTACGAGCAGTACTTC.